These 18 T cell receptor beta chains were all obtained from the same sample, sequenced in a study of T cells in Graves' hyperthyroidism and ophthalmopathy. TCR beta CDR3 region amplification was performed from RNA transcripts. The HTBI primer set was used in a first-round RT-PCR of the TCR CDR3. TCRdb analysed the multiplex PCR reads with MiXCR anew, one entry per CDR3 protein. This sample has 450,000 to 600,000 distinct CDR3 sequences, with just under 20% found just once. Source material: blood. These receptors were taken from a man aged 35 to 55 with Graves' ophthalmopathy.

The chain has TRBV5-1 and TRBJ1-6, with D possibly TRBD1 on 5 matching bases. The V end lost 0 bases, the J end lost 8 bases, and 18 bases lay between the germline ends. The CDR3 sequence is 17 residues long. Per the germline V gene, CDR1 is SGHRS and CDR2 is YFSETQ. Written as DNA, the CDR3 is TGCGCCAGCAGCTTGGCATGGACGGGGGTCGGAGATTCACCCCTCCACTTT. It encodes CASSLAWTGVGDSPLHF.

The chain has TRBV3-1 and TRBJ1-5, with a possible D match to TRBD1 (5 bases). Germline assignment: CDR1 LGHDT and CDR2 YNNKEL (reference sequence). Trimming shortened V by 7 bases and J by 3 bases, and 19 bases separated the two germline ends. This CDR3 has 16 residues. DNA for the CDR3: TGTGCCAGCAAAAATAGGGGCCGCCAGGTCAATCAGCCCCAGCATTTT. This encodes CASKNRGRQVNQPQHF.

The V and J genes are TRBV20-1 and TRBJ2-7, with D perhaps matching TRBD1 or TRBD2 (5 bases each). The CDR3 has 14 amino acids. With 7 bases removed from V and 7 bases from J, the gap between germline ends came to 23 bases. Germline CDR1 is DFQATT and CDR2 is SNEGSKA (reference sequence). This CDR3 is CSVNRDGRLGEQYF. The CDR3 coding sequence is TGCAGTGTAAACCGGGACGGACGCCTCGGGGAGCAGTACTTC.

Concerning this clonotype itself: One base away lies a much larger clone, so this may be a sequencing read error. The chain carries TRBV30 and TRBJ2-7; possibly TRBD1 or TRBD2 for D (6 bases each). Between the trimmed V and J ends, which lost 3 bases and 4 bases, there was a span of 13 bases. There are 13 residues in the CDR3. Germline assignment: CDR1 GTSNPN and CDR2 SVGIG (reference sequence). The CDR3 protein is CAWRGGRGYEQYF. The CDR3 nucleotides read TGTGCCTGGAGGGGGGGCAGGGGTTACGAGCAGTACTTC.

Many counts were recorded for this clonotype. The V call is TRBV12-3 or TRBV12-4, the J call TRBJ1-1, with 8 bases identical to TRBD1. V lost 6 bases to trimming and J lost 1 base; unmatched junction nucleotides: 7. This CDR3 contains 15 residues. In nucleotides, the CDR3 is TGTGCCAGCAGCCAGGACCAGGGGGCGAACACTGAAGCTTTCTTT. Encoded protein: CASSQDQGANTEAFF.

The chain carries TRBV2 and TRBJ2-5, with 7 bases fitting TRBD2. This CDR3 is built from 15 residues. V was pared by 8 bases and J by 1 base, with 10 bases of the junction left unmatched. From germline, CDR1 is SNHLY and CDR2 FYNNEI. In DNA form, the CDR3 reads TGTGCCAGCCCAAAGGAAGCGGGATCCCAAGAGACCCAGTACTTC. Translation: CASPKEAGSQETQYF.

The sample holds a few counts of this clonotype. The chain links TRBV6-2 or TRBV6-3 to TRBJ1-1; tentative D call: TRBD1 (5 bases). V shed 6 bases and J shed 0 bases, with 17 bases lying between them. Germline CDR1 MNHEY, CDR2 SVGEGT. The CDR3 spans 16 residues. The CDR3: CASRQENGPLNTEAFF. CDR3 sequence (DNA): TGTGCCAGCAGACAGGAAAACGGCCCGTTGAACACTGAAGCTTTCTTT.

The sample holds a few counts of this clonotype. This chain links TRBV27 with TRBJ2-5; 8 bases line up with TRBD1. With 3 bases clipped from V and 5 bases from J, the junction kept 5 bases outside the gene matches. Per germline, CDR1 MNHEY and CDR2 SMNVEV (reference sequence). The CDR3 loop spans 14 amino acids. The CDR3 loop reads CASSFSDREETQYF. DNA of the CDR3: TGTGCCAGCAGTTTCTCGGACAGGGAGGAGACCCAGTACTTC.

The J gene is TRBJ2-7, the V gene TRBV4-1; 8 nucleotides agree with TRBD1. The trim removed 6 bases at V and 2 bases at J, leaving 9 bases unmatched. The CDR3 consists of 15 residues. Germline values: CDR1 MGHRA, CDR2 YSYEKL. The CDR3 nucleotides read TGCGCCAGCAGGAAAGTGTTACAGGGGGCCTACGAGCAGTACTTC. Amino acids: CASRKVLQGAYEQYF.

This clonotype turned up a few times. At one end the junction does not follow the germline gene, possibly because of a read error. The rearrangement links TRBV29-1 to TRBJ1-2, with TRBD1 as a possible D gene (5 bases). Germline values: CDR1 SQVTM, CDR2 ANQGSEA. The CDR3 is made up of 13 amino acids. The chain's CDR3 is CSVQERQLNGYTF. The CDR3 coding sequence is TGCAGCGTTCAAGAAAGACAGCTCAATGGCTACACCTTC.

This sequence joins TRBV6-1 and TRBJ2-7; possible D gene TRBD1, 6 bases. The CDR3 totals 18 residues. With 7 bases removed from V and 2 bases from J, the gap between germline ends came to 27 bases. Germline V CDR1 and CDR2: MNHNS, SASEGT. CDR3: CASMHTLRRTAHPYEQYF. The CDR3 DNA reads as TGTGCCAGCATGCATACCCTCCGACGGACAGCACACCCCTACGAGCAGTACTTC.

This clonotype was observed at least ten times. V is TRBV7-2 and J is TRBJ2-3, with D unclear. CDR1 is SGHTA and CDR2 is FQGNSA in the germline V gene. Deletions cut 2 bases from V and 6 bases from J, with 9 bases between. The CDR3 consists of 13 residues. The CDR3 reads CASSLMAGDTQYF. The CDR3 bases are TGTGCCAGCAGCTTAATGGCTGGGGATACGCAGTATTTT.

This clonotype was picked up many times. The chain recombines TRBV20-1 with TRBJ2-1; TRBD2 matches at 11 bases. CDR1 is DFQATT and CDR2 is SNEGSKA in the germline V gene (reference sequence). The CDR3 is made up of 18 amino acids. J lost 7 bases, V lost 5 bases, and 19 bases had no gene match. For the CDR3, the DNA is TGCAGTGCTCCCCACCTATTCTCTAGCGGGGGGCCTCAAAATGAGCAGTTCTTC. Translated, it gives CSAPHLFSSGGPQNEQFF.

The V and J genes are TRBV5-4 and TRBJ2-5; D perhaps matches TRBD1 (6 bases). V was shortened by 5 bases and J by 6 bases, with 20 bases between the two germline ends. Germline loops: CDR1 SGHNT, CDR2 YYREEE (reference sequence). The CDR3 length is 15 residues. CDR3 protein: CASSPARDIRQTQYF. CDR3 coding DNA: TGTGCCAGCAGTCCCGCCCGGGACATCCGCCAGACCCAGTACTTC.

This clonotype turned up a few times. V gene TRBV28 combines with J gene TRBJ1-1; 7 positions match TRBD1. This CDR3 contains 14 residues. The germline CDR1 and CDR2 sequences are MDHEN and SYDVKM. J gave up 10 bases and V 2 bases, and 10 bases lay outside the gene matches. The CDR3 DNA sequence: TGTGCCAGCAGTTTACGCGGACAGGCCCGGGGAGCTTTCTTT. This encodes CASSLRGQARGAFF.

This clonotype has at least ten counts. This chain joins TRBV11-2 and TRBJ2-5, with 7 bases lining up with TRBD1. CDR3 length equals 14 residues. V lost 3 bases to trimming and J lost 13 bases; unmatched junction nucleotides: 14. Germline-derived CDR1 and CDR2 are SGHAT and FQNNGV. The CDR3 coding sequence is TGTGCCAGCAGCTTGGACAGGACGGATCTTGTTCGGTACTTC. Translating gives CASSLDRTDLVRYF.

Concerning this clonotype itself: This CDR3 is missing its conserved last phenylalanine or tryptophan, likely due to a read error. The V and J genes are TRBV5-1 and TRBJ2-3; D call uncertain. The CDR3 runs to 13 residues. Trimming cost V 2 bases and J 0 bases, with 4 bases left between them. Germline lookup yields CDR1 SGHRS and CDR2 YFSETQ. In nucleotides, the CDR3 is TGCGCCAGCAGCTTACAGAGCACAGATACGCAGTATCTT. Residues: CASSLQSTDTQYL.

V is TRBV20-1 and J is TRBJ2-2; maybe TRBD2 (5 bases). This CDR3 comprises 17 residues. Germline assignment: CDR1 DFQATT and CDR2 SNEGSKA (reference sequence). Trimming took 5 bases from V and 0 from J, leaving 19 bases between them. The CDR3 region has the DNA TGCAGTGCTGTCGCGGGTCCTCCTCTCGCGAACACCGGGGAGCTGTTTTTT. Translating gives CSAVAGPPLANTGELFF.